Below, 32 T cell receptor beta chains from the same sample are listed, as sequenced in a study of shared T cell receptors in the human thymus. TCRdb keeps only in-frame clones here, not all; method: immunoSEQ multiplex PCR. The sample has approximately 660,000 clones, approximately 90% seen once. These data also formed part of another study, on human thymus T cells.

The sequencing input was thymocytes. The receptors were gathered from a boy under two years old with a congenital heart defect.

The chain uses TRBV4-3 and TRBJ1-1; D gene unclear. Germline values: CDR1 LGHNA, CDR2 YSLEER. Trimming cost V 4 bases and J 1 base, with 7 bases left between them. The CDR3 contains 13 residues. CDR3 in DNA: TGCGCCAGCAGCCTTTTCAGGAACACTGAAGCTTTCTTT. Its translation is CASSLFRNTEAFF.

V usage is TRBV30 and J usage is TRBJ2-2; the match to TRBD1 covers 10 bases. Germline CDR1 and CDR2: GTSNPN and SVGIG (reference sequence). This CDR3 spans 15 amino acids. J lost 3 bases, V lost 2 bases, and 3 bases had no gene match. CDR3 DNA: TGTGCCTGGAGTTTGACAGGGGGCGACACCGGGGAGCTGTTTTTT. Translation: CAWSLTGGDTGELFF.

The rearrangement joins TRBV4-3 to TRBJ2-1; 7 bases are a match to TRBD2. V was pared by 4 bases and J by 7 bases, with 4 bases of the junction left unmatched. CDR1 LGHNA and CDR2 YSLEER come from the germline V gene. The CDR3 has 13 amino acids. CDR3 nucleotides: TGCGCCAGCAGCCCCCCGGGAGGAAATGAGCAGTTCTTC. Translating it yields CASSPPGGNEQFF.

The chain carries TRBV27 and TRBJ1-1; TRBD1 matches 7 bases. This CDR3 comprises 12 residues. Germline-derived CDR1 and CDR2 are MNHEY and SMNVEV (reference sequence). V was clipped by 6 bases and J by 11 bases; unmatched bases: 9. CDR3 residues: CASSRDRGMAFF. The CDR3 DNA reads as TGTGCCAGCAGCCGGGACAGAGGGATGGCTTTCTTT.

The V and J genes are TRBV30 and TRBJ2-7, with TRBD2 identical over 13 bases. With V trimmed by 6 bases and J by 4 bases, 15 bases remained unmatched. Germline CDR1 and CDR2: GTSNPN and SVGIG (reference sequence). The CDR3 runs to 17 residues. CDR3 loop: CACSLAGGPNHPYEQYF. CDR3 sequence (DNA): TGTGCCTGTTCACTAGCGGGAGGGCCGAACCATCCGTACGAGCAGTACTTC.

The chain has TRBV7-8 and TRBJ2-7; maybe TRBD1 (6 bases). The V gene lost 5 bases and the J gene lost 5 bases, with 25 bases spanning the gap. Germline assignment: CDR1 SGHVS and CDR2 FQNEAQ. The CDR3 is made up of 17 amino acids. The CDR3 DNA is TGTGCCAGCAGCCCCAGAGGAGAGGTCAGGGGTGGGAACGAGCAGTACTTC. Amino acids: CASSPRGEVRGGNEQYF.

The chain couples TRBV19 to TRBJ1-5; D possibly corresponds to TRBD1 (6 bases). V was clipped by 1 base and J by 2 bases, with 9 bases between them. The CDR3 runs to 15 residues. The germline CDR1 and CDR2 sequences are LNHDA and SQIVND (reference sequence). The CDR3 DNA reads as TGTGCCAGTAGTATAGCGCCAGGGGGCAATCAGCCCCAGCATTTT. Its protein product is CASSIAPGGNQPQHF.

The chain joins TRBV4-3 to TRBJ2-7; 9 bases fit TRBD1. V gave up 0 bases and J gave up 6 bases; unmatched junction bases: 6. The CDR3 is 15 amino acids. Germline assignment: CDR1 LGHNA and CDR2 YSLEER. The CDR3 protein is CASSQDYRGRSEQYF. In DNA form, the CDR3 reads TGCGCCAGCAGCCAAGATTACAGGGGGCGAAGCGAGCAGTACTTC.

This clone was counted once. The CDR3 region is CASSTQTGSSYEQYF. The CDR3 DNA reads TGTGCCAGCAGTACCCAGACAGGGAGTTCCTACGAGCAGTACTTC. The rearrangement uses TRBV27 and TRBJ2-7, with TRBD1 matching over 7 bases. Looked up from germline, CDR1 is MNHEY and CDR2 is SMNVEV (reference sequence). CDR3 size: 15 residues. Trimming at V came to 5 bases and at J to 1 base, leaving 8 bases not matched to a gene.

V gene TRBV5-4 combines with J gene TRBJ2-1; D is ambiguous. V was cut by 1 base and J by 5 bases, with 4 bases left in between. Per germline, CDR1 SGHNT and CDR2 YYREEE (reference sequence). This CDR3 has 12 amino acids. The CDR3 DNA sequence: TGTGCCAGCAGCTTGCAGGACAATGAGCAGTTCTTC. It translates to CASSLQDNEQFF.

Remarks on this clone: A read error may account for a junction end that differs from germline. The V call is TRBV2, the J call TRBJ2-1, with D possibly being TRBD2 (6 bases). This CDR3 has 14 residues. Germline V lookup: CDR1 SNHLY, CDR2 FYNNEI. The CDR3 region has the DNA TGTGCCAGCAGTGTGACGGCCGGAGCGGGCACGGACCTCTTC. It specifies CASSVTAGAGTDLF.

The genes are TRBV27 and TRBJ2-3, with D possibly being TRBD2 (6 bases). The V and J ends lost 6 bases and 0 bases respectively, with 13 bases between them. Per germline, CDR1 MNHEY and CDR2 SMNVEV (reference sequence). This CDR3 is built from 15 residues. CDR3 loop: CASSRLGGSTDTQYF. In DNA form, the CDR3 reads TGTGCCAGCAGCAGACTAGGTGGGAGCACAGATACGCAGTATTTT.

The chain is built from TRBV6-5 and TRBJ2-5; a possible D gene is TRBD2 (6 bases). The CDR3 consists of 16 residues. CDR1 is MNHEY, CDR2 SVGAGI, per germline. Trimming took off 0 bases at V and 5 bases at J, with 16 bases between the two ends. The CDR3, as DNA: TGTGCCAGCAGTTACTCGCCCGTGGGGAGGCGGGAGACCCAGTACTTC. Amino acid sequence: CASSYSPVGRRETQYF.

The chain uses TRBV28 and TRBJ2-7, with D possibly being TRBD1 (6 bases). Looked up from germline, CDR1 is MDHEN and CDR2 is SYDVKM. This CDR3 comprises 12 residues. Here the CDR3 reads CASGGQTYEQYF. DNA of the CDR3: TGTGCTAGTGGCGGACAGACCTACGAGCAGTACTTC.

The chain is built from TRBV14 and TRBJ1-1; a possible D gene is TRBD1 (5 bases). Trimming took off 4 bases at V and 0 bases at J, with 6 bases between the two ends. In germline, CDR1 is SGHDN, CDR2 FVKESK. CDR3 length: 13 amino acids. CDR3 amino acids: CASSPTVNTEAFF. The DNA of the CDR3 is TGTGCCAGCAGCCCGACAGTGAACACTGAAGCTTTCTTT.

In DNA, the CDR3 is TGTGCCAGCGGGCTCCGGGACAGGGTTGGGTACACCATATATTTT. Protein product: CASGLRDRVGYTIYF. The chain has TRBV25-1 and TRBJ1-3; TRBD1 matches at 9 bases. The CDR3 contains 15 residues. Germline lookup yields CDR1 MGHDK and CDR2 SYGVNS. The J segment lost 8 bases and the V segment lost 8 bases, leaving 13 bases of the junction unmatched.

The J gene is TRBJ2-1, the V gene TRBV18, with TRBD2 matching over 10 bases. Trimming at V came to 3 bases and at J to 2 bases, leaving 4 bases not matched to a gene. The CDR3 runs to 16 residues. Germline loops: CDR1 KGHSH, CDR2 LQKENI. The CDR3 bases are TGTGCCAGCTCACCTAGCGGGAGGCCCCCCTACAATGAGCAGTTCTTC. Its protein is CASSPSGRPPYNEQFF.

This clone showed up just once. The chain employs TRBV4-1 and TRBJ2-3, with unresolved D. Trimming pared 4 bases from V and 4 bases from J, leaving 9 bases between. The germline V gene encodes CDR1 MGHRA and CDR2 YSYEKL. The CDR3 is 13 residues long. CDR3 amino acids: CASSRRSADTQYF. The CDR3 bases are TGCGCCAGCAGCCGAAGGAGCGCAGATACGCAGTATTTT.

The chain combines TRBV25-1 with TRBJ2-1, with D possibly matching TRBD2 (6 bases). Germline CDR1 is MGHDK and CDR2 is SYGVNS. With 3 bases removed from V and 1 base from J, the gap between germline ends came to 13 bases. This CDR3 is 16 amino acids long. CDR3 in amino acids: CASSDILARSYNEQFF. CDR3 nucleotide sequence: TGTGCCAGCAGTGATATCCTAGCGCGGTCCTACAATGAGCAGTTCTTC.

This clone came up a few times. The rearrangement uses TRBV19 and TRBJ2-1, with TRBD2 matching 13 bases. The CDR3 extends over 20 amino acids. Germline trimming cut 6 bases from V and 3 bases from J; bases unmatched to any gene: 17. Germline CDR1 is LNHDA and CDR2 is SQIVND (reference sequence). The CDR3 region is CASSKLRTSGSLAFYNEQFF. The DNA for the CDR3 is TGTGCCAGTAGCAAGCTCAGGACTAGCGGGAGTTTGGCCTTCTACAATGAGCAGTTCTTC.

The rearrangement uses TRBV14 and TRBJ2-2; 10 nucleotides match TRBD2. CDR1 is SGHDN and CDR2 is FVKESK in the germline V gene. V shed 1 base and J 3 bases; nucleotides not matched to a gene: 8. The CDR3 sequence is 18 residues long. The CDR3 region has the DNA TGTGCCAGCAGCCAAGCTCTTATAGCGGGAGGTGACACCGGGGAGCTGTTTTTT. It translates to CASSQALIAGGDTGELFF.

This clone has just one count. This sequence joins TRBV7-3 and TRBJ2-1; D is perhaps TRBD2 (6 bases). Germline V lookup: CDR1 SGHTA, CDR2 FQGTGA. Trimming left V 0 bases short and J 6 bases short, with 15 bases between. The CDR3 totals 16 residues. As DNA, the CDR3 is TGTGCCAGCAGCTTAACGGAGGGCGGGGCCGGCAATGAGCAGTTCTTC. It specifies CASSLTEGGAGNEQFF.

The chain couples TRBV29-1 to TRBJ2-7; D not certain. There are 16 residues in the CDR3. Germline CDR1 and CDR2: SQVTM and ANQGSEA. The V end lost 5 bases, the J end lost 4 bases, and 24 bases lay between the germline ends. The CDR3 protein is CSVSKVGRRRGYEQYF. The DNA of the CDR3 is TGCAGCGTTTCAAAGGTTGGGCGCAGACGTGGTTACGAGCAGTACTTC.

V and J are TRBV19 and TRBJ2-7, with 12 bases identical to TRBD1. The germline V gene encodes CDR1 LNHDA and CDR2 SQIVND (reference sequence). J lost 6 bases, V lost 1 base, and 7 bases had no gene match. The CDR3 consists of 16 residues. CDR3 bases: TGTGCCAGTAGTATAGGGCCGGGACAGGGGGCGTCCGAGCAGTACTTC. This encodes CASSIGPGQGASEQYF.

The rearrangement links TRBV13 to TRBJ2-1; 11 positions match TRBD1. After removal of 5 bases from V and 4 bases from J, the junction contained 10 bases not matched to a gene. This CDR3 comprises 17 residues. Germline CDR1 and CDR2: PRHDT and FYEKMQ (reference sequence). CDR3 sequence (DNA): TGTGCCAGCAGCCTGAACCGGTGGGACAGGGGGTACAATGAGCAGTTCTTC. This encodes CASSLNRWDRGYNEQFF.

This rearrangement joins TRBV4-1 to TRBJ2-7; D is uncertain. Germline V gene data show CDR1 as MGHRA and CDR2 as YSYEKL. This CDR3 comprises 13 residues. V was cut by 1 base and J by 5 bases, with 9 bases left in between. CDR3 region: CASSQARVDEQYF. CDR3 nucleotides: TGCGCCAGCAGCCAAGCCCGGGTGGACGAGCAGTACTTC.

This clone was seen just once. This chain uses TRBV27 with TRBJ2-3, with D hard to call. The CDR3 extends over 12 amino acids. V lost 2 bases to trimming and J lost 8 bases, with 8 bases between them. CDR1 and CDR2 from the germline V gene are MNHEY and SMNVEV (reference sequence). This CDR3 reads CASSLPPVTQYF. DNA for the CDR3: TGTGCCAGCAGTTTACCACCAGTTACGCAGTATTTT.

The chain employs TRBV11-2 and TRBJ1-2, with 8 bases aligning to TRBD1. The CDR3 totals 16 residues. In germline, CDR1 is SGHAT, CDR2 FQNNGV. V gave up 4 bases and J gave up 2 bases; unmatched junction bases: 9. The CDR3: CASSWTGPGRNYGYTF. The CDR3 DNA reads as TGTGCCAGCAGCTGGACAGGGCCCGGTAGAAACTATGGCTACACCTTC. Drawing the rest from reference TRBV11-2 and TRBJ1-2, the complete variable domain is EAGVAQSPRYKIIEKRQSVAFWCNPISGHATLYWYQQILGQGPKLLIQFQNNGVVDDSQLPKDRFSAERLKGVDSTLKIQPAKLEDSAVYLCASSWTGPGRNYGYTFGSGTRLTVV.

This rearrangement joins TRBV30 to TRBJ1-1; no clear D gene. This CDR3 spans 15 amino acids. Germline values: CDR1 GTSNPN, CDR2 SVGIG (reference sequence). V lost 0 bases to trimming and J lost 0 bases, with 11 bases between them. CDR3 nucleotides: TGTGCCTGGAGTGTACTCGGTCTCATGAACACTGAAGCTTTCTTT. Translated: CAWSVLGLMNTEAFF.

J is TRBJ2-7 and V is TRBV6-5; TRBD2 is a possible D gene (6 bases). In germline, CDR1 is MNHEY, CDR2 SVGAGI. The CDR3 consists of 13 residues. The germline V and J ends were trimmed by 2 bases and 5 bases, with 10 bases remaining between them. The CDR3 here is CASSYAGTDEQYF. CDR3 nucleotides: TGTGCCAGCAGTTACGCGGGGACGGACGAGCAGTACTTC.

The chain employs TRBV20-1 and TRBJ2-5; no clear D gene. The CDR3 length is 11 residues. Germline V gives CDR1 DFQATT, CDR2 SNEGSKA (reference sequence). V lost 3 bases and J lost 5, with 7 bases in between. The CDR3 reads CSARPRETQYF. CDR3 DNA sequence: TGCAGTGCTAGGCCCCGGGAGACCCAGTACTTC.

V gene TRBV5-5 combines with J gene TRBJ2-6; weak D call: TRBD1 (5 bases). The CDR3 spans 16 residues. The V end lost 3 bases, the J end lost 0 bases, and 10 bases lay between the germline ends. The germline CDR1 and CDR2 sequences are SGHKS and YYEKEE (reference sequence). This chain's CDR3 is CASSWGDSSGANVLTF. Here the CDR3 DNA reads TGTGCCAGCAGCTGGGGTGACAGCTCTGGGGCCAACGTCCTGACTTTC.